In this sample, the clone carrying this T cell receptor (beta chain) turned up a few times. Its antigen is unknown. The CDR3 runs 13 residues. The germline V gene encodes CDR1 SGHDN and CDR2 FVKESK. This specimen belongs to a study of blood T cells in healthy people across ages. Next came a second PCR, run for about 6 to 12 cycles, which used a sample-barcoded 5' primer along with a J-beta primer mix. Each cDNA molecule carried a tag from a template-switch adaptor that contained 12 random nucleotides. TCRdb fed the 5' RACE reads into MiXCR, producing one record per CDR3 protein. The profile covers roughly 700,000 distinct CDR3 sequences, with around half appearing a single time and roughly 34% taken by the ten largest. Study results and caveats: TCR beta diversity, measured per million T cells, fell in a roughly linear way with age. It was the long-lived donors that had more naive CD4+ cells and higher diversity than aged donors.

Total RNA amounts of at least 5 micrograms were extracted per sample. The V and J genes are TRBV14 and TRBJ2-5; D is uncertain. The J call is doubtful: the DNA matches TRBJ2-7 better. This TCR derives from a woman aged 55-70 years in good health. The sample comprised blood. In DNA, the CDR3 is TGTGCCAGCAGCCAAGAACATTACCACGAGCAGTACTTC. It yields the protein CASSQEHYHEQYF.